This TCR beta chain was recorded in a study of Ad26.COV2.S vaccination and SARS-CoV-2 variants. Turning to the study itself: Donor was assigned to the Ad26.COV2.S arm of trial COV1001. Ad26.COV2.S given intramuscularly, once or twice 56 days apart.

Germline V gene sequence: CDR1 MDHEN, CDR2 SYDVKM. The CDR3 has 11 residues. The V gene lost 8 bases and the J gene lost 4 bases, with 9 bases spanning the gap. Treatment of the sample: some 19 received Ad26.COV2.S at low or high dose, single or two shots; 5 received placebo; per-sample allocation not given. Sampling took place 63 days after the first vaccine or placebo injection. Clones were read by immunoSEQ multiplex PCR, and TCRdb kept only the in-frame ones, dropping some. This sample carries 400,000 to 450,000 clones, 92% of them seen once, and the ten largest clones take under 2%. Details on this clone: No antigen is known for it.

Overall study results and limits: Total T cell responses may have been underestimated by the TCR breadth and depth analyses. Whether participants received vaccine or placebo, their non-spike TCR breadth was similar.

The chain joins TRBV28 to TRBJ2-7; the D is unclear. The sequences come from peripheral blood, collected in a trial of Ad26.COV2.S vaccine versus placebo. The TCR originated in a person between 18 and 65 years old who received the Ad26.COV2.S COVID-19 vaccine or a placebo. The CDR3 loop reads CASARPYEQYF. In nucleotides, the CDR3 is TGTGCCAGCGCCCGACCATACGAGCAGTACTTC.